The T cell receptor (beta chain) described here comes from a study of blood T cell repertoires in COVID-19. Whole-study context: Sources were T cells, B-cell-depleted T cells, or PBMCs; the material itself was cDNA or gDNA.

Germline values: CDR1 MNHEY, CDR2 SMNVEV (reference sequence). The V end was cut by 3 bases, the J end by 1 base, with 13 bases between. The CDR3 runs 16 residues. Original processing notes: Using reference gene primer amplification, nucleated cell counts were estimated. The repertoire was sequenced with immunoSEQ multiplex PCR; TCRdb's copy has only in-frame clones and lacks some. The DNA gave D and trimming, while V, J and clone size come from that table. The data hold around 230,000 clones, with under 90% observed a single time. V is TRBV27 and J is TRBJ2-1; D is perhaps TRBD2 (7 bases). This TCR was sampled from a woman in her thirties with acute COVID-19. Input material: PBMCs or T cells enriched from blood (not recorded which). The CDR3: CASSLGAGASYNEQFF. The DNA for the CDR3 is TGTGCCAGCAGTTTGGGCGCGGGGGCTTCCTACAATGAGCAGTTCTTC.